The subject of this entry is one T cell receptor beta chain. The antigen is not known. At one boundary the junction diverges from the germline segment, which might be a read error. Amplification targeted TCR beta CDR3 regions from RNA transcripts. With the HTBI primer set, the TCR CDR3 went through a first round of RT-PCR. A single record per CDR3 protein comes from TCRdb applying MiXCR to the multiplex PCR reads. The profile shows 130,000 to 150,000 distinct CDR3 sequences, 22% of them singletons. The data belong to a study of T cells in Graves' hyperthyroidism and ophthalmopathy. Findings and limits, study-wide: Ophthalmopathy was distinguished from stable hyperthyroidism by 13 V-J signatures.

The CDR3 has 16 amino acids. Germline CDR1 reads MGHRA; CDR2 reads YSYEKL. The chain carries TRBV4-1 and TRBJ2-1; either TRBD1 or TRBD2 may fit D (5 bases each). The sequence derives from a woman aged 50 to 65 with Graves' hyperthyroidism that later progressed to Graves' ophthalmopathy. The source material was blood. The CDR3, as DNA: TGCGCCAGTAGCCAAGATGGGACGACCCTTGCTTGGCTGCAGTTCTTC. This codes for CASSQDGTTLAWLQFF.